The text below deals with one TCR beta chain. Antigen specificity is unknown. These data come from a study of T cell responses to AZD1222 COVID-19 vaccine. Notes on the study in general: Vaccine-related CD4 TCRs covered spike, predominating at 160-218 and 743-854. Only a handful of individuals given AZD1222 were seropositive at baseline.

Method: immunoSEQ multiplex PCR; TCRdb's copy keeps in-frame clones and lacks some. This sample has some 180,000 clones; around 93% occur once, and the top ten carry 1%. CDR1 is MNHNY and CDR2 is SVGAGI in the germline V gene (reference sequence). The CDR3 spans 15 residues. Germline trimming cut 2 bases from V and 6 bases from J; bases unmatched to any gene: 6. Here the sequenced sample was peripheral blood, taken 28 days after the second dose of the MenACWY control vaccine. V is TRBV6-6 and J is TRBJ1-5, with 8 bases lining up with TRBD1. The TCR originated in an adult who received the MenACWY meningococcal vaccine as a control. CDR3 nucleotides: TGTGCCAGCAGTTACCGAGGACAGGGCGGTCAGCCCCAGCATTTT. Protein product: CASSYRGQGGQPQHF.